This T cell receptor (beta chain) was sequenced during a study of blood T cell repertoires in COVID-19. Study context: T cells, B-cell-depleted T cells, or PBMCs provided the cDNA or gDNA that served as material.

Germline V gene sequence: CDR1 SGHAT, CDR2 FQNNGV. This CDR3 has 13 residues. V lost 3 bases and J 1 base, leaving 6 bases between the germline ends. TCRdb's copy holds only in-frame clones and misses some; the assay was immunoSEQ multiplex PCR. Of 35,000 or so clones listed, about nine tenths are singletons. The sequence was obtained from a human donor in a cohort sampled during active COVID-19. The chain uses TRBV11-2 and TRBJ2-5; maybe TRBD2 (6 bases). The specimen was peripheral blood. The CDR3 DNA sequence: TGTGCCAGCAGCTTCGGGGGCCAAGAGACCCAGTACTTC. This translates into CASSFGGQETQYF.